The 11 T cell receptor beta chains presented below share a single source sample, sequenced in a study of blood T cells in healthy people across ages. Alongside a J-beta primer mix, a sample-barcoded 5' primer served in a second PCR lasting about 7 to 12 cycles. One entry per CDR3 protein, called by TCRdb with MiXCR from the 5' RACE reads. The sample carries 700,000 to 800,000 distinct CDR3 sequences, approximately 39% recorded once. The sample taken for sequencing was blood. Receptor source: a woman aged 60 to 75 in good health.

This clonotype was found a few times. The J gene is TRBJ2-5, the V gene TRBV18; TRBD1 matches at 10 bases. The end of the DNA fits TRBJ2-7 better, so the J call may be wrong. The length of the CDR3 is 18 residues. CDR1 is KGHSH and CDR2 is LQKENI in the germline V gene. The CDR3 nucleotides read TGTGCCAGCTCACCAATCTCTGGGACAGGGGCTCTGGGGGGCGAGCAGTACTTC. It translates to CASSPISGTGALGGEQYF.

This clonotype was detected many times. J is TRBJ1-2 and V is TRBV5-1; D perhaps matches TRBD1 (6 bases). The germline V and J ends were trimmed by 4 bases and 2 bases, with 9 bases remaining between them. Germline values: CDR1 SGHRS, CDR2 YFSETQ. The CDR3 is 13 amino acids. The CDR3 sequence is CASSTGQNYGYTF. The CDR3 bases are TGCGCCAGCAGCACGGGACAAAACTATGGCTACACCTTC.

This chain uses TRBV4-2 with TRBJ2-5, with TRBD2 matching 8 bases. CDR1 is LGHNA, CDR2 YNFKEQ, per germline. The V gene end was trimmed by 2 bases and the J gene end by 5 bases; junction bases not matched to a gene: 10. The CDR3 has 16 amino acids. The CDR3 DNA is TGTGCCAGCAGCCAAACCCATGGGACTAGATGGGAGACCCAGTACTTC. It encodes CASSQTHGTRWETQYF.

This chain joins TRBV20-1 and TRBJ2-3; D is unresolved. Germline V CDR1 and CDR2: DFQATT, SNEGSKA (reference sequence). CDR3 length equals 14 residues. The V end was cut by 6 bases, the J end by 3 bases, with 16 bases between. The CDR3 sequence: CSAPRLVGTDTQYF. As DNA, the CDR3 is TGCAGTGCCCCCCGGCTAGTGGGGACAGATACGCAGTATTTT.

This chain links TRBV7-2 with TRBJ1-2, with 12 nucleotides matching TRBD1. The trim removed 5 bases at V and 8 bases at J, leaving 15 bases unmatched. This CDR3 is built from 17 residues. CDR1 is SGHTA and CDR2 is FQGNSA in the germline V gene. CDR3 in amino acids: CASSPVPGQGAQSGYTF. The CDR3 DNA sequence: TGTGCCAGCAGCCCCGTCCCGGGACAGGGGGCGCAGTCCGGCTACACCTTC.

V and J are TRBV20-1 and TRBJ2-4; 10 bases line up with TRBD1. The DNA end favors TRBJ2-7, so the J call may be wrong. The CDR3 contains 13 residues. Germline-derived CDR1 and CDR2 are DFQATT and SNEGSKA (reference sequence). The CDR3: CSAGQGDLYEQYF. CDR3 coding DNA: TGCAGTGCTGGACAGGGGGACCTCTACGAGCAGTACTTC.

This clonotype was seen only a few times. This rearrangement joins TRBV7-2 to TRBJ1-1; D uncertain. Trimming shortened V by 8 bases and J by 4 bases, and 14 bases separated the two germline ends. The length of the CDR3 is 13 residues. Germline CDR1 is SGHTA and CDR2 is FQGNSA. This chain's CDR3 is CASGRKHSTEAFF. The CDR3 DNA reads as TGTGCCAGCGGTAGGAAACATTCCACTGAAGCTTTCTTT.

This clonotype has more than one count but fewer than ten. The rearrangement joins TRBV20-1 to TRBJ1-1, with D perhaps TRBD1 (5 bases). The CDR3 sequence is 14 residues long. Germline V gene sequence: CDR1 DFQATT, CDR2 SNEGSKA (reference sequence). V was shortened by 3 bases and J by 1 base, with 12 bases between the two germline ends. CDR3 nucleotides: TGCAGTGCTAGTCCGGCAGGGACGAACACTGAAGCTTTCTTT. This translates into CSASPAGTNTEAFF.

This clonotype has a single count. One base away lies a much larger clone, so this may be a sequencing read error. The gene calls are TRBV5-1 and TRBJ2-1, with 10 bases identical to TRBD2. The CDR3 has 15 residues. Germline-derived CDR1 and CDR2 are SGHRS and YFSETQ. The CDR3 DNA sequence: TGCGCCAGCAACTTGGGGACTAGCGCGATCGAGACCCAGTTCTTC. The encoded protein is CASNLGTSAIETQFF.

J is TRBJ2-1 and V is TRBV11-3; tentatively, D is TRBD1 or TRBD2 (6 bases each). CDR1 and CDR2 from the germline V gene are SGHNT and YENEEA. The CDR3 has 16 amino acids. Trimming took 0 bases from V and 5 from J, leaving 14 bases between them. DNA of the CDR3: TGTGCCAGCAGCTTAGAGGGGGGCCTCGGTCACAATGAGCAGTTCTTC. This gives the protein CASSLEGGLGHNEQFF.

The J gene is TRBJ2-5, the V gene TRBV20-1; D perhaps matches TRBD2 (6 bases). V was cut by 0 bases and J by 4 bases, with 15 bases left in between. Germline CDR1 is DFQATT and CDR2 is SNEGSKA (reference sequence). The CDR3 loop spans 15 amino acids. CDR3 sequence: CSARDLRGIGETQYF. CDR3 DNA: TGCAGTGCTAGAGATCTGCGGGGAATAGGAGAGACCCAGTACTTC.